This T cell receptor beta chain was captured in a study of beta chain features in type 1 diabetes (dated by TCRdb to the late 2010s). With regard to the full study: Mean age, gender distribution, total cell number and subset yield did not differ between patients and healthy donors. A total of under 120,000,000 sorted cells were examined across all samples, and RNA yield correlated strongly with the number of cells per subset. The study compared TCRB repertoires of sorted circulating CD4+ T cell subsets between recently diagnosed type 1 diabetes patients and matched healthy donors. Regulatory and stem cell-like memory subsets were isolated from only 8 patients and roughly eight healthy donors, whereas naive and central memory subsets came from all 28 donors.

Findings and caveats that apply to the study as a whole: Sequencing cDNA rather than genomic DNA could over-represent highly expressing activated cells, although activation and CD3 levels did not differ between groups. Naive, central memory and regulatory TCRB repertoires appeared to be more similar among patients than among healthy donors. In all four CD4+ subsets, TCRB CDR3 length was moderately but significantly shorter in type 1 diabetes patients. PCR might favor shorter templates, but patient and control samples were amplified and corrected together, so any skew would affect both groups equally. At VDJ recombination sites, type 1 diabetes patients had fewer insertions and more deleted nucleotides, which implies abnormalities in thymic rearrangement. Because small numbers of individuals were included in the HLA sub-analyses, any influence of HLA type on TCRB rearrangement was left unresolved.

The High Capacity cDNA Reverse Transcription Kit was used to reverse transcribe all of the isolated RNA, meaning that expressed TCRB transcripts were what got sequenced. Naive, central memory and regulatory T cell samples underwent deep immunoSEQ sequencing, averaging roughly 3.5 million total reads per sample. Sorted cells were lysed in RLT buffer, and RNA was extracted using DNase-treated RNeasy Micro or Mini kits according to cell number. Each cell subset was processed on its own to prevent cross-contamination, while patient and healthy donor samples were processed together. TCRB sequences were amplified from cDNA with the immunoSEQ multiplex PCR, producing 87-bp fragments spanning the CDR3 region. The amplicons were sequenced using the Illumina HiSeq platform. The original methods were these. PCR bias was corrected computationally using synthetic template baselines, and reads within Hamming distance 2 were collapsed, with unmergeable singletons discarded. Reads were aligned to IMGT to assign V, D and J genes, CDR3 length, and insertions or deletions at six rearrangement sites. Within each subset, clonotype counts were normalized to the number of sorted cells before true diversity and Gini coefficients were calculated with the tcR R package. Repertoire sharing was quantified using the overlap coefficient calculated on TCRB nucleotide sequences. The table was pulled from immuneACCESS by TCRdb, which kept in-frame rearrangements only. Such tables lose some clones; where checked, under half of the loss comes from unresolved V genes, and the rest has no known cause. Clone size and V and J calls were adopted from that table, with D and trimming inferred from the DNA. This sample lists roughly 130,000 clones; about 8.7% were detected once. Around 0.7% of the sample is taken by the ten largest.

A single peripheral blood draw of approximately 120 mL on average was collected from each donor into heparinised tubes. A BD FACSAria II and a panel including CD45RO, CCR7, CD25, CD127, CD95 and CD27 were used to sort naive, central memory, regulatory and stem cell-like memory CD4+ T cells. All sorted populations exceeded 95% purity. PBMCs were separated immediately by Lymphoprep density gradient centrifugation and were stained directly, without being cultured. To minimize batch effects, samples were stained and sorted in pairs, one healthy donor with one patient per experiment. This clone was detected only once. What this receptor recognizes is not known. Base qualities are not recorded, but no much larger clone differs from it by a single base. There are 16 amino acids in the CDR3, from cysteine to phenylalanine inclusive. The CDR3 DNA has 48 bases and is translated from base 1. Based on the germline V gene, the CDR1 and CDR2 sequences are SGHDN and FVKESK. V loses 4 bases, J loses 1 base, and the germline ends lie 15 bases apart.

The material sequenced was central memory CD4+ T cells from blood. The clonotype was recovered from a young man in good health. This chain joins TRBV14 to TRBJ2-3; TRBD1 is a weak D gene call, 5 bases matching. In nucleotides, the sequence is TGTGCCAGCAGCCCTCCTCGCAGGGTCGGCACAGATACGCAGTATTTT. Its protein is CASSPPRRVGTDTQYF.